This TCR beta chain is drawn from a study of shared clonotypes between healthy human individuals (dated by TCRdb to the early 2020s). The study in broad terms: The cohort comprised a couple of women and a few men aged 18 to 49 years. Blood TCR repertoires of a handful of healthy adults were deeply sequenced to estimate repertoire size and the extent of clonotype sharing between individuals. Different laboratories and diverse techniques were used to prepare libraries and sequence TCR repertoires, to increase sequencing depth and limit assay-specific biases. Leukapheresis yielded between about 0.94 and 9.5 billion PBMCs per donor. Per donor, three plates each were used for CD4 naive and CD4 memory, two for CD8 naive, and one for CD8 memory. The paper as a whole reports these results and caveats: Clonotypes shared by all four sorted-subset donors showed higher generation probabilities than non-shared clonotypes. Sharing across a few donors was observed for approximately 5% of naive CD4, over 3% of naive CD8, roughly 2.3% of memory CD4, and about 0.4% of memory CD8 clonotypes. Pairwise subsampling indicated that sequencing depth was expected to affect the degree of clonotype sharing among donors. Estimated clonotype richness was generally larger for naive than for memory subsets. Even with the large sequencing depth, rarefaction of the sorted-subset datasets indicated that sequencing was incomplete. Because the study included only a small number of donors, the genetic and exposure-history diversity represented was limited. Only blood was sampled, and tissue TCR repertoires likely differ from those in blood.

On this clone: Its antigen specificity is not known. Qualities for individual bases were not recorded, and no much larger clone is one base off.

For the CD8 naive samples, CD45RO-negative cells were positively selected for CCR7, yielding a CD45RA+CCR7+ population from which TemRA cells were excluded. The donors were healthy, HIV-negative adults with no recently reported acute infections or vaccinations. Only Caucasian adults living in Nashville, Tennessee, USA were represented among the donors. Blood was obtained by leukapheresis, after which PBMCs were separated by Ficoll-Histopaque density gradient centrifugation and cryopreserved in liquid nitrogen vapor phase. Analytical flow cytometry was used to check the purity and quantity of each magnetically sorted T cell population. From each sorted fraction, genomic DNA was isolated and quantified by UV absorbance on a Nanodrop 2000c. Using the deep immunoSEQ assay, TCR CDR3 regions were amplified from genomic DNA by multiplex PCR. Genomic DNA extracted from each cell subset was distributed evenly over all wells of several immunoSEQ 96-well plates, and each plate served as one replicate. For sorted subsets, each replicate PCR was loaded with 200 to 250 ng genomic DNA, equivalent to 25,000 to 35,000 T cell genomes. Purified libraries were quantified with a Qubit 3.0 fluorometer, sized on a Bioanalyzer 2100, and re-quantified with the KAPA Library Quantification kit. Every immunoSEQ 96-well plate was sequenced on a dedicated single-read 150-cycle Illumina NextSeq 550 flow cell. On the study's bioinformatics: The immunoSEQ output contained only junctional sequences without quality scores, so filtering could not match that applied to full-length reads. To assign V/J genes and CDR3, sequences were annotated against IMGT germline references using PyIR, a Python wrapper for IgBLAST v1.9. Reads were removed for weak V/J assignments (E-value above 1e-6), missing CDR3, stop codons, out-of-frame junctions, or ambiguous translated residues. V3J clonotypes were defined as sequences sharing an identical inferred V gene, J gene, and CDR3 amino acid sequence. To compute the percentage overlap between repertoires, the number of shared unique clonotypes was divided by the size of the smaller repertoire. RTK rarefaction, the Chao1 estimator, and Recon v2.1 estimates of unobserved clonotypes were used to assess repertoire richness. OLGA was used to compute generation probabilities for all TCRbeta clonotypes that the gDNA method yielded from a few donors. TCRdb holds this immuneACCESS table with in-frame rearrangements only. Some clones are missing; in checked studies, unresolved V genes explain under half, and the rest has no known cause. V and J calls and clone size are those listed in that table; D and trimming were worked out from the DNA. The sample table lists about 750,000 clones, over 90% of them with a count of one. In total, the top ten clones hold about 25% of the sample.

Based on the germline V gene, the CDR1 and CDR2 sequences are MNHEY and SVGAGI. The CDR3 starts with the cysteine, ends with the phenylalanine, and has 14 residues. The retained sequence is limited to the CDR3, 42 bases, with the frame set at the first base. Here V drops 2 bases and J drops 5 bases, and the junction holds 5 bases not matched to any gene. The receptor chain draws on TRBV6-5 and TRBJ2-7; the central 8 bases match TRBD1. Sequencing was performed on naive CD8+ T cells sorted from blood. The label giving this sample's cell subset or site can be read as: CD45RA+CCR7+. This TCR came from a man aged 30 to 39 in good health. The CDR3 reads as follows: CASSYGQGTHEQYF. The DNA sequence follows: TGTGCCAGCAGTTACGGACAGGGTACCCACGAGCAGTACTTC.